These T cell receptor beta chains were read from a single sample in a study of neurological immune-mediated disorders. TCRdb re-called the 5' RACE reads with MiXCR, one entry per CDR3 protein. The data contain about 31,000 distinct CDR3 sequences, 10% to 15% of them singletons. The source material was CD4+ T cells from blood. These receptors all come from a female donor with HTLV-1-associated myelopathy (HAM/TSP). The CDR3 runs from the conserved cysteine through the conserved F or W. Fields, in order: V gene, D gene, J gene, clone size, CDR3 DNA, CDR3 protein. D genes are given only for firm matches. Only some rows state a clone size, as once, few, many or a class for expanded clones.

V: TRBV20-1
D: TRBD2
J: TRBJ2-5
size: many
DNA: TGCAGTGCCCCAGCGGGGGGCTCATGGGAGACCCAGTACTTC
CDR3: CSAPAGGSWETQYF

V: TRBV27
D: -
J: TRBJ2-3
size: many
DNA: TGTGCCAGCAGTTTGGAGGGGGGCGGAGATACGCAGTATTTT
CDR3: CASSLEGGGDTQYF

V: TRBV20-1
D: -
J: TRBJ1-1
size: -
DNA: TGCAGTGCTAGAGATCCGGGCATTAACACTGAAGCTTTCTTT
CDR3: CSARDPGINTEAFF

V: TRBV7-2
D: -
J: TRBJ2-6
size: many
DNA: TGTGCCAGCAGCCGCGCCCGTTCGGCTGGGGCCAACGTCCTGACTTTC
CDR3: CASSRARSAGANVLTF

V: TRBV3-1
D: TRBD1
J: TRBJ2-5
size: many
DNA: TGTGCCAGCAGCCAAGATTGGGGACAGACGGACTTC
CDR3: CASSQDWGQTDF

V: TRBV7-3
D: -
J: TRBJ2-2
size: -
DNA: TGTGCCAGCAGCTTGTTGAACACCGGGGAGCTGTTTTTT
CDR3: CASSLLNTGELFF

V: TRBV7-2
D: TRBD2
J: TRBJ2-3
size: -
DNA: TGTGCCAGCAGCTACTATAGCGGGGGAAGAGATACGCAGTATTTT
CDR3: CASSYYSGGRDTQYF

V: TRBV4-1
D: -
J: TRBJ2-2
size: many
DNA: TGCGCCAGCAGCCATAACACCGGGGAGCTGTTTTTT
CDR3: CASSHNTGELFF

V: TRBV20-1
D: TRBD1
J: TRBJ2-5
size: medium-sized
DNA: TGCAGTGCCCCGACAGGGAAAGAGACCCAGTACTTC
CDR3: CSAPTGKETQYF

V: TRBV6-5
D: TRBD1
J: TRBJ1-1
size: many
DNA: TGTGCCAGCAGTTACCCAGGACAGGGACGCGCTTTCTTT
CDR3: CASSYPGQGRAFF

V: TRBV7-3
D: -
J: TRBJ2-1
size: many
DNA: TGTGCCAGCAGCGCGGACAGTACCTACAATGAGCAGTTCTTC
CDR3: CASSADSTYNEQFF

V: TRBV6-6
D: -
J: TRBJ2-3
size: many
DNA: TGTGCCAGCAGTTACCGGGCTAGCGAAAGCACAGATACGCAGTATTTT
CDR3: CASSYRASESTDTQYF

V: TRBV29-1
D: TRBD2
J: TRBJ2-6
size: many
DNA: TGCAGCGCGGGGGGAGCGTCTCAGGACTCTGGGGCCAACGTCCTGACTTTC
CDR3: CSAGGASQDSGANVLTF

V: TRBV20-1
D: -
J: TRBJ2-5
size: many
DNA: TGCAGTGCTAGGGGACCTCCTCAAGAGACCCAGTACTTC
CDR3: CSARGPPQETQYF

V: TRBV6-1
D: -
J: TRBJ2-2
size: -
DNA: TGTGCCAGCAGTGGGACGAGGACCGGGGAGCTGTTTTTT
CDR3: CASSGTRTGELFF

V: TRBV6-5
D: TRBD2
J: TRBJ2-5
size: many
DNA: TGTGCCAGCAGCATAGCGGGGGGACAAGAGACCCAGTACTTC
CDR3: CASSIAGGQETQYF

V: TRBV6-4
D: TRBD1
J: TRBJ2-1
size: many
DNA: TGTGCCAGCAGTGATACGGACAGGCACACCTACAATGAGCAGTTCTTC
CDR3: CASSDTDRHTYNEQFF

V: TRBV29-1
D: -
J: TRBJ1-2
size: -
DNA: TGCAGCGTTCGAGTGGACGGTGTAACTGGCTACACCTTC
CDR3: CSVRVDGVTGYTF

V: TRBV6-2/TRBV6-3
D: TRBD2
J: TRBJ2-1
size: -
DNA: TGTGCCAGCAGTACCAGGTTGATGAAGCCGGGACTAGCGGGCAATGAGCAGTTCTTC
CDR3: CASSTRLMKPGLAGNEQFF

V: TRBV7-9
D: -
J: TRBJ2-7
size: many
DNA: TGTGCCAGCAGCTTATCGGCCAGGGACTACGAGCAGTACTTC
CDR3: CASSLSARDYEQYF

V: TRBV29-1
D: TRBD2
J: TRBJ2-3
size: many
DNA: TGCAGCGTTCCCTCTTCGCGGGAGTGGGCAGATACGCAGTATTTT
CDR3: CSVPSSREWADTQYF

V: TRBV20-1
D: TRBD2
J: TRBJ2-3
size: many
DNA: TGCAGTGCCCCCACAGTGGCGGGGGGGTTAGCAGATACGCAGTATTTT
CDR3: CSAPTVAGGLADTQYF

V: TRBV5-1
D: -
J: TRBJ2-3
size: large
DNA: TGCGCCAGCAGCTTAGGAGGAGGGATGAGCACAGATACGCAGTATTTT
CDR3: CASSLGGGMSTDTQYF

V: TRBV7-3
D: TRBD2
J: TRBJ2-3
size: many
DNA: TGTGCCAGCAGCAAAGGCGGGGGGCCCACAGATACGCAGTATTTT
CDR3: CASSKGGGPTDTQYF

V: TRBV3-1
D: TRBD1
J: TRBJ1-1
size: many
DNA: TGTGCCAGCAGCCAAGGGACAGGGGGTGGGCCGGGGACTGAAGCTTTCTTT
CDR3: CASSQGTGGGPGTEAFF

V: TRBV29-1
D: TRBD2
J: TRBJ2-1
size: many
DNA: TGCAGCGTTGAAGGCGGGGGAAATGAGCAGTTCTTC
CDR3: CSVEGGGNEQFF

V: TRBV5-1
D: TRBD1
J: TRBJ2-7
size: many
DNA: TGCGCCAGCAGCGGACAGGGTCTATACGAGCAGTACTTC
CDR3: CASSGQGLYEQYF

V: TRBV9
D: TRBD1
J: TRBJ2-2
size: many
DNA: TGTGCCAGCAGCCTAACCGGGACAGGGAACACCGGGGAGCTGTTTTTT
CDR3: CASSLTGTGNTGELFF

V: TRBV29-1
D: -
J: TRBJ2-2
size: many
DNA: TGCAGCGTTGGCTTAGGGTTGTACACCGGGGAGCTGTTTTTT
CDR3: CSVGLGLYTGELFF

V: TRBV5-1
D: TRBD1
J: TRBJ2-7
size: many
DNA: TGCGCCAGCAGCTTGGACTACGGGACAGGCTACTACGAGCAGTACTTC
CDR3: CASSLDYGTGYYEQYF

V: TRBV12-3/TRBV12-4
D: -
J: TRBJ1-6
size: many
DNA: TGTGCCAGCAGGAAATATCCCAGGGGTAGGAATTCACCCCTCCACTTT
CDR3: CASRKYPRGRNSPLHF

V: TRBV20-1
D: TRBD1
J: TRBJ1-5
size: -
DNA: TGCAGTGCGGAAGACAGGGGCCAAGAGACCCAGCATTTT
CDR3: CSAEDRGQETQHF

V: TRBV7-2
D: -
J: TRBJ1-1
size: many
DNA: TGTGCCAGCAGCCCCCACGCTGAAGCTTTCTTT
CDR3: CASSPHAEAFF

V: TRBV20-1
D: -
J: TRBJ2-1
size: -
DNA: TGCAGTGCTAGAGGTTTCCGGGGAGATGAGCAGTTCTTC
CDR3: CSARGFRGDEQFF

V: TRBV5-1
D: TRBD2
J: TRBJ2-1
size: many
DNA: TGCGCCAGCAGCTTGGTTTTAGCGGGGGGGAGGAATGAGCAGTTCTTC
CDR3: CASSLVLAGGRNEQFF

V: TRBV5-1
D: TRBD1
J: TRBJ2-3
size: medium-sized
DNA: TGCGCCAGCAGCCGAGGGGACAGTGGAGATACGCAGTATTTT
CDR3: CASSRGDSGDTQYF

V: TRBV7-6
D: TRBD1
J: TRBJ2-2
size: many
DNA: TGTGCCAGCAGCATGCCGGGACAGGGTTTAACCGGGGAGCTGTTTTTT
CDR3: CASSMPGQGLTGELFF

V: TRBV30
D: -
J: TRBJ2-5
size: many
DNA: TGTGCCTGCGAGGGAGTAGGGCTTAGGGAGACCCAGTACTTC
CDR3: CACEGVGLRETQYF

V: TRBV20-1
D: TRBD1
J: TRBJ2-1
size: many
DNA: TGCAGTGCTAGGAGACAGGGGAAGAATGAGCAGTTCTTC
CDR3: CSARRQGKNEQFF

V: TRBV12-3/TRBV12-4
D: -
J: TRBJ2-1
size: many
DNA: TGTGCCAGCAGTCCTCGTGGGGCCGAGCAGTTCTTC
CDR3: CASSPRGAEQFF

V: TRBV14
D: -
J: TRBJ2-5
size: many
DNA: TGTGCCAGCAGCCAAACCCGGGAGTACCAAGAGACCCAGTACTTC
CDR3: CASSQTREYQETQYF

V: TRBV6-1
D: -
J: TRBJ1-1
size: many
DNA: TGTGCCAGCAGCACACAGGCATACACTGAAGCTTTCTTT
CDR3: CASSTQAYTEAFF

V: TRBV7-9
D: TRBD2
J: TRBJ2-3
size: many
DNA: TGTGCCAGCAGCTTAGGGCTAGCGGGAAACGCAGATACGCAGTATTTT
CDR3: CASSLGLAGNADTQYF

V: TRBV11-2
D: -
J: TRBJ1-1
size: many
DNA: TGTGCCAGCAGCTTAGAGTTAGGGGAGACTGAAGCTTTCTTT
CDR3: CASSLELGETEAFF

V: TRBV4-1
D: -
J: TRBJ1-1
size: many
DNA: TGCGCCAGCAGCCAAGAGGACGGGGCTGAAGCTTTCTTT
CDR3: CASSQEDGAEAFF

V: TRBV12-3/TRBV12-4
D: -
J: TRBJ2-5
size: many
DNA: TGTGCCAGCAGCCCCGCCCAAGGAGTTGAGACCCAGTACTTC
CDR3: CASSPAQGVETQYF

V: TRBV7-3
D: -
J: TRBJ1-1
size: many
DNA: TGTGCCAGCAGTGTAAACAGGCACACTGAAGCTTTCTTT
CDR3: CASSVNRHTEAFF

V: TRBV5-1
D: TRBD2
J: TRBJ2-7
size: few
DNA: TGCGCCAGCAGCAGCGAACCGGGACTAGCGGGAGAGCAGTACTTC
CDR3: CASSSEPGLAGEQYF

V: TRBV5-4
D: -
J: TRBJ1-2
size: -
DNA: TGTGCCAGCAGCAGGGGTACCACAGCTAACTATGGCTACACCTTC
CDR3: CASSRGTTANYGYTF

V: TRBV7-2
D: -
J: TRBJ2-7
size: many
DNA: TGTGCCAGCAGCTTTAAAGGGGGAGACGAGCAGTACTTC
CDR3: CASSFKGGDEQYF

V: TRBV10-3
D: TRBD1
J: TRBJ2-2
size: many
DNA: TGTGCCATCGGACAGGGGAACACCGGGGAGCTGTTTTTT
CDR3: CAIGQGNTGELFF